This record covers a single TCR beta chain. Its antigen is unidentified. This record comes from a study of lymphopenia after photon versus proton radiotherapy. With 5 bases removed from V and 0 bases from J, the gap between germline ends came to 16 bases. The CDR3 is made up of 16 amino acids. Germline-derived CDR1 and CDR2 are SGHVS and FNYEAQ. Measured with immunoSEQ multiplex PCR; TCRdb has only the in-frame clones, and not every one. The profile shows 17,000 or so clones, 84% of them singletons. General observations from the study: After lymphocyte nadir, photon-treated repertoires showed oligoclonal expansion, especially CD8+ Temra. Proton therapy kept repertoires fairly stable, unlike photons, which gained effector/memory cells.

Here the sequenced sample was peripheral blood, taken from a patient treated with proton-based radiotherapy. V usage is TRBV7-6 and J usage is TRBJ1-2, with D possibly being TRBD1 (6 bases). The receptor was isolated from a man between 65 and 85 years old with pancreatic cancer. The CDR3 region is CASSGPGALTNYGYTF. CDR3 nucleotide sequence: TGTGCCAGCAGCGGGCCAGGGGCCCTAACTAACTATGGCTACACCTTC.